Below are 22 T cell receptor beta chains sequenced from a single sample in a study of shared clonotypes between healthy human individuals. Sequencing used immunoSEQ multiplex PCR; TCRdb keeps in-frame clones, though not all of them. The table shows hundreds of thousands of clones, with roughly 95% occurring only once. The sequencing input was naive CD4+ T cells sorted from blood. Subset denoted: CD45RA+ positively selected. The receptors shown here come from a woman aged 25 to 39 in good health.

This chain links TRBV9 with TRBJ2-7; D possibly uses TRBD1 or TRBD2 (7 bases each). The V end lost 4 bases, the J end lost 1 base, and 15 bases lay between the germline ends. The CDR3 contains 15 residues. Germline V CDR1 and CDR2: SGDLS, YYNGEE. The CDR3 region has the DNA TGTGCCAGCAGCCCAGCGGGGACAGTATCCTACGAGCAGTACTTC. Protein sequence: CASSPAGTVSYEQYF.

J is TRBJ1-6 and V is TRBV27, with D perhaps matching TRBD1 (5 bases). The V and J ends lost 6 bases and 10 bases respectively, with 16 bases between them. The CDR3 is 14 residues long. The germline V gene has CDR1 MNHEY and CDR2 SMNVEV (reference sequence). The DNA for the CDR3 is TGTGCCAGCAGGAGCTGGGGGGAGCGGTCACCCCTCCACTTT. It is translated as CASRSWGERSPLHF.

The DNA for the CDR3 is TGTGCCAGCAGCGTTCGGGACAGCTCCTACGAGCAGTACTTC. It translates to CASSVRDSSYEQYF. The chain has TRBV9 and TRBJ2-7, with 7 bases aligning to TRBD1. The junction had 2 bases not matched to a gene; V was cut back by 2 bases and J by 0 bases. Germline loops: CDR1 SGDLS, CDR2 YYNGEE. This CDR3 region has 14 residues.

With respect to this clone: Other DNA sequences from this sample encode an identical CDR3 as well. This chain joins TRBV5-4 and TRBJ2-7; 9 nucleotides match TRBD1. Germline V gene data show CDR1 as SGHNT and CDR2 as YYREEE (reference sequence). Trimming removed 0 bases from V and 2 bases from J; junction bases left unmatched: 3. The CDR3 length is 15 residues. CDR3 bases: TGTGCCAGCAGCTTGGGCGGGACAGGGACCTACGAGCAGTACTTC. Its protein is CASSLGGTGTYEQYF.

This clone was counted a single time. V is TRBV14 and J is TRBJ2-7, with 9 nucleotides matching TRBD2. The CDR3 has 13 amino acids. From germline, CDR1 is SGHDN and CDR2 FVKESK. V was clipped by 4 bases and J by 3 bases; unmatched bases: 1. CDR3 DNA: TGTGCCAGCAGCCGACTAGCGGACTACGAGCAGTACTTC. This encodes CASSRLADYEQYF. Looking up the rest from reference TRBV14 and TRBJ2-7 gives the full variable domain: EAGVTQFPSHSVIEKGQTVTLRCDPISGHDNLYWYRRVMGKEIKFLLHFVKESKQDESGMPNNRFLAERTGGTYSTLKVQPAELEDSGVYFCASSRLADYEQYFGPGTRLTVT.

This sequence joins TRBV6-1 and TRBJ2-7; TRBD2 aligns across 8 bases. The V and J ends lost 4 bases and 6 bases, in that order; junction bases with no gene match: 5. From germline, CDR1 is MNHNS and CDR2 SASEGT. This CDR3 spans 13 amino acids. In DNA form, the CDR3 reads TGTGCCAGCAGTGCAGCGGGAGTAGGCGAGCAGTACTTC. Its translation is CASSAAGVGEQYF.

This CDR3 reads CASTWTGDDTEAFF. The CDR3 DNA follows: TGTGCCAGCACCTGGACAGGGGATGACACTGAAGCTTTCTTT. This chain connects TRBV2 to TRBJ1-1, with 9 bases lining up with TRBD1. Germline V gene lookup returns CDR1 SNHLY and CDR2 FYNNEI. The CDR3 has 14 residues. After removal of 7 bases from V and 3 bases from J, the junction contained 6 bases not matched to a gene.

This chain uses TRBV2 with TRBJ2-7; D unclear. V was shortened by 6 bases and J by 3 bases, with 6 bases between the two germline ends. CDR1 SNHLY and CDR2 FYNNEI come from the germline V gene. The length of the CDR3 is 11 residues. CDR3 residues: CASRQFYEQYF. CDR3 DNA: TGTGCCAGCAGACAATTCTACGAGCAGTACTTC.

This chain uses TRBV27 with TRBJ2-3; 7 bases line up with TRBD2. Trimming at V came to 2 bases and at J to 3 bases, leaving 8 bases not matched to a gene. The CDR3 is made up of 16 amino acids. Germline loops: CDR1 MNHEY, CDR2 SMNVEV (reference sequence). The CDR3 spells CASSLGDYGKTDTQYF. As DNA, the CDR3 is TGTGCCAGCAGTTTAGGGGACTACGGGAAGACAGATACGCAGTATTTT.

CDR3: CASSRMGTSSSYEQYF. CDR3 DNA sequence: TGTGCCAGCAGCCGCATGGGGACTTCCAGCTCCTACGAGCAGTACTTC. The V call is TRBV4-2, the J call TRBJ2-7; possible D gene TRBD2, 6 bases. The V gene's germline CDR1 is LGHNA and CDR2 YNFKEQ. The CDR3 runs to 16 residues. V was shortened by 4 bases and J by 0 bases, with 16 bases between the two germline ends.

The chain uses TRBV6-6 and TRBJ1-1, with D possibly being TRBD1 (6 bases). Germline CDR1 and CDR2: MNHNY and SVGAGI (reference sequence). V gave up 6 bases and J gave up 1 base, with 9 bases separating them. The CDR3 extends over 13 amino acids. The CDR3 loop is CASRQQGNTEAFF. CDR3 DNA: TGTGCCAGCAGACAACAGGGGAACACTGAAGCTTTCTTT.

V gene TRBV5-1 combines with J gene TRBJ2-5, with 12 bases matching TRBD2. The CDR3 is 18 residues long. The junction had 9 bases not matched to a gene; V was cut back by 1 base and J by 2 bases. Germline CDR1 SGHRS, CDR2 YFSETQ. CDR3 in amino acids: CASSLRLAGATGQETQYF. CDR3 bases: TGCGCCAGCAGCTTGAGACTAGCGGGAGCTACAGGGCAAGAGACCCAGTACTTC.

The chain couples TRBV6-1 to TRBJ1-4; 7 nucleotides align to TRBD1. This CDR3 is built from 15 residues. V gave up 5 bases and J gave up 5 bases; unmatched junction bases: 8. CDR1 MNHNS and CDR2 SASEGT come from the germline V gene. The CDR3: CASSPRTGTNEKLFF. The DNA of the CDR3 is TGTGCCAGCAGTCCTCGGACAGGTACAAATGAAAAACTGTTTTTT.

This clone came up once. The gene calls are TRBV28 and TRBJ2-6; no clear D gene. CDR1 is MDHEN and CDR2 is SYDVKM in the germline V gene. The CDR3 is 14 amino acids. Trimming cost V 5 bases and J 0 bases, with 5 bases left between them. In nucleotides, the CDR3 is TGTGCCAGCAGTCCGAACTCTGGGGCCAACGTCCTGACTTTC. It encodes CASSPNSGANVLTF.

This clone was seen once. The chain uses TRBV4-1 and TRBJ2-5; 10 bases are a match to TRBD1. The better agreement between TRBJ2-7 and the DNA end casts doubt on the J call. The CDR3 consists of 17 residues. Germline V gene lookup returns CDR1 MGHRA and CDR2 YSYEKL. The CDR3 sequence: CASSQETGTGDSYEQYF. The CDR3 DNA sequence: TGCGCCAGCAGCCAAGAAACTGGGACAGGGGACTCCTACGAGCAGTACTTC.

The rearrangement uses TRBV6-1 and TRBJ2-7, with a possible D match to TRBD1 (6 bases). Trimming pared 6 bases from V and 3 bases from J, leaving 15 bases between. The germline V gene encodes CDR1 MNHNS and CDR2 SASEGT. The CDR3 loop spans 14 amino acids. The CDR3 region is CASRDRWASYEQYF. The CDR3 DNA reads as TGTGCCAGCAGGGACAGATGGGCCAGCTACGAGCAGTACTTC.

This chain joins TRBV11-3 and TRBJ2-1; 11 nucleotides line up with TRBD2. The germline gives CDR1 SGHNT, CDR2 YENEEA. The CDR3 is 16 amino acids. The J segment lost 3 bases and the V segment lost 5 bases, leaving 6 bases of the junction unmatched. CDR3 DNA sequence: TGTGCCAGCAGCATAGCGGGAGGGGAGATCTACAATGAGCAGTTCTTC. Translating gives CASSIAGGEIYNEQFF. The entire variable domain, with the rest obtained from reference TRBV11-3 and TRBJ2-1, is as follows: EAGVVQSPRYKIIEKKQPVAFWCNPISGHNTLYWYLQNLGQGPELLIRYENEEAVDDSQLPKDRFSAERLKGVDSTLKIQPAELGDSAVYLCASSIAGGEIYNEQFFGPGTRLTVL.

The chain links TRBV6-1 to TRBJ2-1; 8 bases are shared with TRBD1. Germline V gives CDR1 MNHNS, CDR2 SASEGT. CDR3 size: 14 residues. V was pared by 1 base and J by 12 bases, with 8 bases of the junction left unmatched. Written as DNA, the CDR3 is TGTGCCAGCAGTGAAGGGCAGGGGGCGAGGATGCAGTTCTTC. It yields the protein CASSEGQGARMQFF.

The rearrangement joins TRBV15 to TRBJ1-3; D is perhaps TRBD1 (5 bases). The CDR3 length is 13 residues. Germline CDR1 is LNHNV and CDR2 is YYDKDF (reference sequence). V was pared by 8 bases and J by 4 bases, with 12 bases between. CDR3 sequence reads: CATGAGLGNTIYF. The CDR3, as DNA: TGTGCCACCGGGGCGGGGCTCGGAAACACCATATATTTT.

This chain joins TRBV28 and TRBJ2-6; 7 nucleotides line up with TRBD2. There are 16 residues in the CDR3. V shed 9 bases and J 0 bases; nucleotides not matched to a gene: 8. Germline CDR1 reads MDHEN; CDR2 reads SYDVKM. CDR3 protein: CASLGGNISGANVLTF. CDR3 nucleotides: TGTGCCAGTTTGGGAGGGAACATCTCTGGGGCCAACGTCCTGACTTTC.

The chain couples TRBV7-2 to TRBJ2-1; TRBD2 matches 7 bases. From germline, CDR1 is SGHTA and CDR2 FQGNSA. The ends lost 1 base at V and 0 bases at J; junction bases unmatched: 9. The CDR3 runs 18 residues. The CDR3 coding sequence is TGTGCCAGCAGCTTAGAGGATAGCGGACTAGGCTCCTACAATGAGCAGTTCTTC. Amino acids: CASSLEDSGLGSYNEQFF.

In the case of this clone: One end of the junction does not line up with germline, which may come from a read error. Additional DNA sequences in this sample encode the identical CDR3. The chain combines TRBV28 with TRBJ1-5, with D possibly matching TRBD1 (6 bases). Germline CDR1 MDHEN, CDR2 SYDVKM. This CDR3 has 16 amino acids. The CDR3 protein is CASSAQGTGLWQPQHF. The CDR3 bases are TGTGCCAGCAGTGCACAGGGAACGGGCCTTTGGCAGCCTCAGCATTTT.